Below, 8 T cell receptor beta chains from the same sample are listed, as sequenced in a study of T cell responses to AZD1222 COVID-19 vaccine. Assay used: immunoSEQ multiplex PCR; TCRdb lists only in-frame clones, some missing. The sample has more than 80,000 clones; under 95% are singletons. The specimen comprised peripheral blood, sampled on day 0 of AZD1222 vaccination. These receptors all stem from an adult in good health.

V and J are TRBV6-4 and TRBJ1-5; 11 bases match TRBD1. V lost 6 bases to trimming and J lost 4 bases; unmatched junction nucleotides: 11. The CDR3 is 17 residues long. CDR1 is MRHNA and CDR2 is SNTAGT in the germline V gene. The CDR3 sequence: CASSHRDRGFVNQPQHF. The CDR3 DNA is TGTGCCAGCAGCCACCGGGACAGGGGGTTTGTTAATCAGCCCCAGCATTTT.

The CDR3 is CASSRGQGVYEQYF. For the CDR3, the DNA is TGTGCCAGCAGCCGTGGACAGGGGGTTTACGAGCAGTACTTC. This chain links TRBV6-5 with TRBJ2-7, with TRBD1 matching over 10 bases. V lost 6 bases and J lost 4; bases outside the gene matches: 6. The CDR3 covers 14 residues. Germline V CDR1 and CDR2: MNHEY, SVGAGI.

The V call is TRBV5-6, the J call TRBJ1-1; 7 nucleotides agree with TRBD1. Germline CDR1 reads SGHDT; CDR2 reads YYEEEE. Unmatched junction bases numbered 14, after V lost 2 bases and J lost 7 bases. The CDR3 has 16 residues. The CDR3 DNA is TGTGCCAGCAGCTTTTTCTTGCCACAGGGGTTGGATGAAGCTTTCTTT. Translated: CASSFFLPQGLDEAFF. The complete variable domain, with remaining parts taken from reference TRBV5-6 and TRBJ1-1, reads DAGVTQSPTHLIKTRGQQVTLRCSPKSGHDTVSWYQQALGQGPQFIFQYYEEEERQRGNFPDRFSGHQFPNYSSELNVNALLLGDSALYLCASSFFLPQGLDEAFFGQGTRLTVV.

The chain employs TRBV5-4 and TRBJ2-1, with 8 positions matching TRBD2. The CDR3 has 15 residues. Trimming at V came to 2 bases and at J to 3 bases, leaving 4 bases not matched to a gene. Germline loops: CDR1 SGHNT, CDR2 YYREEE (reference sequence). DNA of the CDR3: TGTGCCAGCAGCTTCCGGGGGGGCAGCTACAATGAGCAGTTCTTC. This codes for CASSFRGGSYNEQFF.

The rearrangement links TRBV5-6 to TRBJ1-1; tentative D call: TRBD1 (6 bases). Germline CDR1 and CDR2: SGHDT and YYEEEE. This CDR3 comprises 13 residues. V was shortened by 1 base and J by 3 bases, with 7 bases between the two germline ends. The CDR3 sequence: CASSLRGDTEAFF. The CDR3 bases are TGTGCCAGCAGCTTGAGGGGGGACACTGAAGCTTTCTTT.

The chain uses TRBV2 and TRBJ1-2; 10 bases fit TRBD1. This CDR3 spans 14 amino acids. Losses at the gene ends were 6 bases for V and 3 bases for J; bases not matched to a gene: 4. The germline V gene encodes CDR1 SNHLY and CDR2 FYNNEI. The CDR3 DNA reads TGTGCCAGCAGCGCGGACAGGGGGGACTATGGCTACACCTTC. This sequence encodes CASSADRGDYGYTF.

V usage is TRBV7-9 and J usage is TRBJ1-4, with TRBD1 matching 7 bases. V was clipped by 3 bases and J by 14 bases; unmatched bases: 9. Germline V gives CDR1 SEHNR, CDR2 FQNEAQ (reference sequence). The CDR3 length is 13 residues. The CDR3 bases are TGTGCCAGCAGCTTCGTAGGACAGGTTGGGCTGTTTTTT. This codes for CASSFVGQVGLFF.

This clone was recorded only once. The rearrangement uses TRBV3-1 (or the pseudogene TRBV3-2) and TRBJ1-6, with D perhaps matching TRBD1 (5 bases). Trimming removed 0 bases from V and 4 bases from J, with 16 bases in between. Germline loops: CDR1 LGHDT, CDR2 YNNKEL (reference sequence). CDR3 length equals 18 residues. CDR3 DNA sequence: TGTGCCAGCAGCCAAGAAGGTAGGGGCATGAGGTATAATTCACCCCTCCACTTT. Protein product: CASSQEGRGMRYNSPLHF.